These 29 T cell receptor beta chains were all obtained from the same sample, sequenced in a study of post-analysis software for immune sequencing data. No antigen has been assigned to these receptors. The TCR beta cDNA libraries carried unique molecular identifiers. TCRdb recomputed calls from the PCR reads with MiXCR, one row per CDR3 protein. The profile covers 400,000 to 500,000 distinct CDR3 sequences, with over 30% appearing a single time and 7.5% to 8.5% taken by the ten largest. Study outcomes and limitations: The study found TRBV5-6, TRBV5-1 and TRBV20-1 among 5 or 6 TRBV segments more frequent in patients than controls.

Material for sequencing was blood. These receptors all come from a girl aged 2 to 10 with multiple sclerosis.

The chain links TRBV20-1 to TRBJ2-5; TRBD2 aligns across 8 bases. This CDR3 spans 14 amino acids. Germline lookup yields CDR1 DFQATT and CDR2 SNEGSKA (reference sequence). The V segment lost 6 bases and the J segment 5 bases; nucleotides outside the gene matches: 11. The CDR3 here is CSALTSVDWETQYF. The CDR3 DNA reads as TGCAGTGCCTTGACTAGCGTGGATTGGGAGACCCAGTACTTC.

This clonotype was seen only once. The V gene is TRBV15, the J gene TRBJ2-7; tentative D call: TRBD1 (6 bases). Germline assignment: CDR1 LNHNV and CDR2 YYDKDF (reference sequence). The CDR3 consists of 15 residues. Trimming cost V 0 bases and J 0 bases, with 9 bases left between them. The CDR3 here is CATSRDRDNSYEQYF. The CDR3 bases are TGTGCCACCAGCAGAGATAGGGACAACTCCTACGAGCAGTACTTC.

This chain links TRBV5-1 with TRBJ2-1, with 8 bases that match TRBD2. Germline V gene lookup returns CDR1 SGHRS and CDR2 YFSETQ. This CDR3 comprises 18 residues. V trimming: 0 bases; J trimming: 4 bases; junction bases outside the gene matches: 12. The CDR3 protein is CASSLAAGGLAGYNEQFF. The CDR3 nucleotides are TGCGCCAGCAGCTTGGCCGCGGGCGGACTAGCCGGTTACAATGAGCAGTTCTTC. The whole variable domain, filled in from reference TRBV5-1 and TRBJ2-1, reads KAGVTQTPRYLIKTRGQQVTLSCSPISGHRSVSWYQQTPGQGLQFLFEYFSETQRNKGNFPGRFSGRQFSNSRSEMNVSTLELGDSALYLCASSLAAGGLAGYNEQFFGPGTRLTVL.

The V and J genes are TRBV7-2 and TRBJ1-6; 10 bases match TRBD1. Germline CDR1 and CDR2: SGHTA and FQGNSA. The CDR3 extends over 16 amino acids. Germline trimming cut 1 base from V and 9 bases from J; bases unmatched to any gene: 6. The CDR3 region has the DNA TGTGCCAGCAGCTTAGTGCGAGGACAGGGGGGTTCACCCCTCCACTTT. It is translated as CASSLVRGQGGSPLHF.

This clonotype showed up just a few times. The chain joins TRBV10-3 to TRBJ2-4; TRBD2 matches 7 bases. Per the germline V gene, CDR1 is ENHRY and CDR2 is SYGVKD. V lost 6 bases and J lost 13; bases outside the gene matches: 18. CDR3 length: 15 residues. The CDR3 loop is CAIRGDYDPSGEQYF. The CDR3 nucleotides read TGTGCCATCAGGGGGGACTACGATCCCTCTGGAGAGCAGTACTTC.

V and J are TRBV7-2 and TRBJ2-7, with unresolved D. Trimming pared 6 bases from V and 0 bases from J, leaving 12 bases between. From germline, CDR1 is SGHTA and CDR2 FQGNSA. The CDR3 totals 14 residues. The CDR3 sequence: CASRPTAGSYEQYF. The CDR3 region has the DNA TGTGCCAGCAGACCTACAGCCGGCTCCTACGAGCAGTACTTC. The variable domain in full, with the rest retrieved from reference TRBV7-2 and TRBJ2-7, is GAGVSQSPSNKVTEKGKDVELRCDPISGHTALYWYRQSLGQGLEFLIYFQGNSAPDKSGLPSDRFSAERTGGSVSTLTIQRTQQEDSAVYLCASRPTAGSYEQYFGPGTRLTVT.

The CDR3, as DNA: TGCGCCAGCAGCCAAGAAACAGGGAGGGGTGGCAATGAGCAGTTCTTC. Protein sequence: CASSQETGRGGNEQFF. The chain joins TRBV4-3 to TRBJ2-1, with a possible D match to TRBD2 (7 bases). The CDR3 runs to 16 residues. The germline gives CDR1 LGHNA, CDR2 YSLEER. V was trimmed by 0 bases and J by 6 bases, leaving 15 bases between them.

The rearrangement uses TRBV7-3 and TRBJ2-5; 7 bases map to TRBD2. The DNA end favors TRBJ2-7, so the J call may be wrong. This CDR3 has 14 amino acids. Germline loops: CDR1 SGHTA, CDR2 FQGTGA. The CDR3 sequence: CASSPSSGDYEQYF. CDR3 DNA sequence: TGTGCCAGCAGCCCAAGCAGCGGGGATTACGAGCAGTACTTC.

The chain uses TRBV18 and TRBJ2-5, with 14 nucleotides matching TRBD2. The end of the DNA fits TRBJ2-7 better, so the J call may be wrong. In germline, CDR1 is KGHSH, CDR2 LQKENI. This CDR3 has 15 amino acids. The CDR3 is CASSTGTSGRDEQYF. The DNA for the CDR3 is TGTGCCAGCTCAACCGGGACTAGCGGGAGAGACGAGCAGTACTTC.

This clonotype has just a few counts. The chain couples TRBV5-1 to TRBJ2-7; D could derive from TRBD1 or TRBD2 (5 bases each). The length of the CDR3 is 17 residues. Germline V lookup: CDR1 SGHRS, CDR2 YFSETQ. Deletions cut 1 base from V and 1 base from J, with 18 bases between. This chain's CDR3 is CASSLIPRGLESYEQYF. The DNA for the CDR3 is TGCGCCAGCAGCTTGATCCCCCGGGGCCTGGAGTCCTACGAGCAGTACTTC.

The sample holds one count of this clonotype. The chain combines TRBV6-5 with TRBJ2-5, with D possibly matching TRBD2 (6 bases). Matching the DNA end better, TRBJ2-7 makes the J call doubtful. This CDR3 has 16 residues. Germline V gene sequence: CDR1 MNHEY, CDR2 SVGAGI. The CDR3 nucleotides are TGTGCCAGCAGTTACTCGATACGGGGGTCCACCTACGAGCAGTACTTC. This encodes CASSYSIRGSTYEQYF.

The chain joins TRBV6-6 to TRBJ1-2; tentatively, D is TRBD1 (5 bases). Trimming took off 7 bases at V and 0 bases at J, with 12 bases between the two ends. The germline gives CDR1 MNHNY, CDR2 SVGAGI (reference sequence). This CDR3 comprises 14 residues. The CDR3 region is CASTGRAANYGYTF. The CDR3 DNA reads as TGTGCCAGCACCGGCAGGGCTGCTAACTATGGCTACACCTTC.

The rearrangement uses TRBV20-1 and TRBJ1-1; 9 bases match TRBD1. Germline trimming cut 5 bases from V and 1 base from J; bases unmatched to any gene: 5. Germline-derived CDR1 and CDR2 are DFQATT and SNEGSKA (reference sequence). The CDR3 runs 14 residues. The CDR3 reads CSALTGGGNTEAFF. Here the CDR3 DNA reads TGCAGTGCTCTTACAGGGGGCGGGAACACTGAAGCTTTCTTT.

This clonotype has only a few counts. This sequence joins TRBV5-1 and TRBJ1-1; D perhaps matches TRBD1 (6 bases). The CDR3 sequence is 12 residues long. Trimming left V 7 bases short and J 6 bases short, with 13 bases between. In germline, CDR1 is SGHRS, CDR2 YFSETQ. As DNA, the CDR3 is TGCGCCAGCGGACCAAACAGGGCTGAAGCTTTCTTT. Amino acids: CASGPNRAEAFF.

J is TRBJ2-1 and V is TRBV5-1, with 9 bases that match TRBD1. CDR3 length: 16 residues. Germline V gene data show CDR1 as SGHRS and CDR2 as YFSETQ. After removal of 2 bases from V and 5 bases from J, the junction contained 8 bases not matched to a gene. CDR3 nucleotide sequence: TGCGCCAGCAGCTTTTCCCGGGACAGGGCCAACAATGAGCAGTTCTTC. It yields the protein CASSFSRDRANNEQFF.

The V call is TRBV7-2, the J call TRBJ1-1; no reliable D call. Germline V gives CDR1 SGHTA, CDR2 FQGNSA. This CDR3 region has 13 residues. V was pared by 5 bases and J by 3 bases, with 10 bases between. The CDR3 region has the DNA TGTGCCAGCAGCCTACAGAGGGACACTGAAGCTTTCTTT. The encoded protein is CASSLQRDTEAFF.

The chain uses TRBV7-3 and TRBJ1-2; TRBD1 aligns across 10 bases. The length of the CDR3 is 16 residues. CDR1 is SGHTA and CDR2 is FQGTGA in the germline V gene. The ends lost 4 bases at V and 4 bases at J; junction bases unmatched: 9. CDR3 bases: TGTGCCAGCAGCTCCACGACGGGACAGGGGAGCTATGGCTACACCTTC. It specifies CASSSTTGQGSYGYTF. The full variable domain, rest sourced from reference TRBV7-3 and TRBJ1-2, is GAGVSQTPSNKVTEKGKYVELRCDPISGHTALYWYRQSLGQGPEFLIYFQGTGAADDSGLPNDRFFAVRPEGSVSTLKIQRTERGDSAVYLCASSSTTGQGSYGYTFGSGTRLTVV.

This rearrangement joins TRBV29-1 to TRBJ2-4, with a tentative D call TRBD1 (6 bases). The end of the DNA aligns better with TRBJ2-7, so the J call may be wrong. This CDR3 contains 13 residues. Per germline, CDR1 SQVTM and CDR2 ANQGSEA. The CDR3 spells CSVEVGAGVEQYF. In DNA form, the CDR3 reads TGCAGCGTTGAAGTGGGGGCAGGGGTCGAGCAGTACTTC.

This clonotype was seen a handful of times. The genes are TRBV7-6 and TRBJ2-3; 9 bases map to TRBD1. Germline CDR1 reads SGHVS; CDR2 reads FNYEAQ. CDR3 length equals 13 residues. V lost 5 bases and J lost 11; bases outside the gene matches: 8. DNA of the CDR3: TGTGCCAGCAGCATTAGGACAGGGGCGCGGCAGTATTTT. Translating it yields CASSIRTGARQYF.

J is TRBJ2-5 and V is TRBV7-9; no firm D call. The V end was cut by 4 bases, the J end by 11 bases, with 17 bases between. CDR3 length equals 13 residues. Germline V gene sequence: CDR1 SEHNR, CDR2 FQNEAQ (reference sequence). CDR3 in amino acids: CASSSPTSNEQYF. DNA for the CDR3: TGTGCCAGCAGCTCCCCTACGTCCAATGAGCAGTACTTC.

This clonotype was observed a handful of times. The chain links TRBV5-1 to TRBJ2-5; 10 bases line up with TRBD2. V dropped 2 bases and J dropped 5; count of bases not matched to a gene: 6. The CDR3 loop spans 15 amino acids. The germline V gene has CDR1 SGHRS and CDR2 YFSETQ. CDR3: CASSFASGRRETQYF. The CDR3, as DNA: TGCGCCAGCAGCTTCGCTAGCGGGAGAAGGGAGACCCAGTACTTC.

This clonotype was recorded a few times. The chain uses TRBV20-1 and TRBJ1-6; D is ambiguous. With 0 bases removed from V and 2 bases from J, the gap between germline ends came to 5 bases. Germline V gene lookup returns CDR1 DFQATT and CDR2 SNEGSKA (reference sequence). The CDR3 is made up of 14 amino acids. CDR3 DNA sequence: TGCAGTGCTAGAGATAGGCCCTATAATTCACCCCTCCACTTT. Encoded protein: CSARDRPYNSPLHF.

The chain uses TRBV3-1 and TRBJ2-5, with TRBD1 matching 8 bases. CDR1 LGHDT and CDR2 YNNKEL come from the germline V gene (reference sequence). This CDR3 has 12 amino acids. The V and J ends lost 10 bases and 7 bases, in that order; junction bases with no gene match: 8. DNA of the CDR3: TGTGCCATCATGCAGGGGGCCGGGACCCAGTACTTC. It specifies CAIMQGAGTQYF.

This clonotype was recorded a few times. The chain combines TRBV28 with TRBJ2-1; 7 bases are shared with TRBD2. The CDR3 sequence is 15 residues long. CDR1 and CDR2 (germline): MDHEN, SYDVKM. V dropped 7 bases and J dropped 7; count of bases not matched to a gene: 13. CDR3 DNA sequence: TGTGCCAGCACACCCCCCGGGCGGGAGCTTAATGAGCAGTTCTTC. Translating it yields CASTPPGRELNEQFF.

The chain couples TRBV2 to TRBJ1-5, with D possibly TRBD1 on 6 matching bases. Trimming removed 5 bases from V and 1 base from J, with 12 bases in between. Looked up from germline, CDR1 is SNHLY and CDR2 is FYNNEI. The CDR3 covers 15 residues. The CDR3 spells CASSQDRLSNQPQHF. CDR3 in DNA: TGTGCCAGCAGTCAAGACAGGCTAAGCAATCAGCCCCAGCATTTT.

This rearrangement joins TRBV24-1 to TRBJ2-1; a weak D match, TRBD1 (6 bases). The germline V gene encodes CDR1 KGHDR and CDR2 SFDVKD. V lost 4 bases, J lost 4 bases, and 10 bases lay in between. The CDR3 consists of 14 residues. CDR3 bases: TGTGCCACCAGTGACCAAGGGGGTTACAATGAGCAGTTCTTC. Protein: CATSDQGGYNEQFF.

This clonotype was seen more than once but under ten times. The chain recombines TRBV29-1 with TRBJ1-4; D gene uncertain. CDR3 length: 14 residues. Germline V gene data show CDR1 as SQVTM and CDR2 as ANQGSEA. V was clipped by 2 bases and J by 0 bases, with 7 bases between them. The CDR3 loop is CSVEFGTTNEKLFF. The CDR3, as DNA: TGCAGCGTTGAATTTGGGACAACTAATGAAAAACTGTTTTTT. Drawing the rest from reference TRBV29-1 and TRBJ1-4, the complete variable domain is SAVISQKPSRDICQRGTSLTIQCQVDSQVTMMFWYRQQPGQSLTLIATANQGSEATYESGFVIDKFPISRPNLTFSTLTVSNMSPEDSSIYLCSVEFGTTNEKLFFGSGTQLSVL.

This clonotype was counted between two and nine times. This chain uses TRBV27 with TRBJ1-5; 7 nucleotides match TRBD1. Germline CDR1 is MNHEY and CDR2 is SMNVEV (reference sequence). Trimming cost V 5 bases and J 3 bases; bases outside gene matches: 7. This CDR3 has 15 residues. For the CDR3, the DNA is TGTGCCAGCAGTCCGGGACAGACCAACAATCAGCCCCAGCATTTT. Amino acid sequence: CASSPGQTNNQPQHF.

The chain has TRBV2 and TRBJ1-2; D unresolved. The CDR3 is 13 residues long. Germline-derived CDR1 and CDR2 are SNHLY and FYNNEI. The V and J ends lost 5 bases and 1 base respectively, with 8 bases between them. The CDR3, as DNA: TGTGCCAGCAGTCGATCAAATAACTATGGCTACACCTTC. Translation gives CASSRSNNYGYTF.